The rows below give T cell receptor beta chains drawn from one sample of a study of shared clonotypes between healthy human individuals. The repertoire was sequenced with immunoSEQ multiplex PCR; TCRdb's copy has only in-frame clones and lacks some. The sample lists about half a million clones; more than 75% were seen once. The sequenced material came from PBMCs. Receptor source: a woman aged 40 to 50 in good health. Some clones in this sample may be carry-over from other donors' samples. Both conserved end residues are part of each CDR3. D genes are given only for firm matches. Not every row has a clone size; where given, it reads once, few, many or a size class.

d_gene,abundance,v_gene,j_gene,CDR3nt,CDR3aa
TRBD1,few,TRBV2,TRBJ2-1,TGTGCCAGCGGGAGACAGGGGGCGAAAAATGAGCAGTTCTTC,CASGRQGAKNEQFF
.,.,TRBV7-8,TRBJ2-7,TGTGCCAGCAGCCCCATCCTGGACGAGCAGTACTTC,CASSPILDEQYF
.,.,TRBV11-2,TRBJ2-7,TGTGCCAGCAGCCGTCAACGGGGTTCCTACGAGCAGTACTTC,CASSRQRGSYEQYF
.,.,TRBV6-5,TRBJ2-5,TGTGCCAGCAGGAAGACTGTTAAAGAGACCCAGTACTTC,CASRKTVKETQYF
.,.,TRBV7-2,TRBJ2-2,TGTGCCAGCAGCCAAGATCACGGGAGTACCGGGGAGCTGTTTTTT,CASSQDHGSTGELFF
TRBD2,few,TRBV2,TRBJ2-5,TGTGCCAGCTTAAGACGGAGCGGGAGTTCAGGAGAGACCCAGTACTTC,CASLRRSGSSGETQYF
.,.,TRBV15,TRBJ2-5,TGTGCCACCAGCAGAGATCTCGGGGGAGGAGGAGAGACCCAGTACTTC,CATSRDLGGGGETQYF
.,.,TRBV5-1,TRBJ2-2,TGCGCCAGCAGCTTGAACCTGGCTGGTACCGGGGAGCTGTTTTTT,CASSLNLAGTGELFF
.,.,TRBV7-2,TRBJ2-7,TGTGCCAGCAGCCGTGGACAGCCCTACGAGCAGTACTTC,CASSRGQPYEQYF
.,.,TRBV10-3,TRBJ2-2,TGTGCCATCAGTGAGACGGGCACCGGGGAGCTGTTTTTT,CAISETGTGELFF
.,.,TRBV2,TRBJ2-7,TGTGCCAGCAGAAGAACGGGGGAGCAGTACTTC,CASRRTGEQYF
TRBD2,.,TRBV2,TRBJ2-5,TGTGCCAGCAGCCGACTAGCGGGGGGTGAGACCCAGTACTTC,CASSRLAGGETQYF
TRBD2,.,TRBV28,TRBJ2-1,TGTGCGACTAGCGGGTTCCGCAAACCCTACAATGAGCAGTTCTTC,CATSGFRKPYNEQFF
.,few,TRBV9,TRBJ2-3,TGTGCCAGCAGCGTAGGGGATACGCAGTATTTT,CASSVGDTQYF
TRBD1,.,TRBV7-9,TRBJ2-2,TGTGCCAGCAGCTTAGGTTATCGGACAGGGGGCCTGGAGGAGCTGTTTTTT,CASSLGYRTGGLEELFF
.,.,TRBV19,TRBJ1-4,TGTGCCAGTAGTATAGAAGGCAGGGGTAACGAAAAACTGTTTTTT,CASSIEGRGNEKLFF
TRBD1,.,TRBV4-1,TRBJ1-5,TGCGCCAGCAGCCAAATGACAGGGGGCAATCAGCCCCAGCATTTT,CASSQMTGGNQPQHF
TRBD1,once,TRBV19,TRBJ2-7,TGTGCCAGTAGTATCCCCGGGACAGCCATCTACGAGCAGTACTTC,CASSIPGTAIYEQYF
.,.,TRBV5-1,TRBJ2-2,TGCGCCAGCAGCATCGCCGGGACACTAAACACCGGGGAGCTGTTTTTT,CASSIAGTLNTGELFF
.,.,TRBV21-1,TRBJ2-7,TGTGCCAGCAGCACCGGGGGCGGCAGGGAGCCCTACGAGCAGTACTTC,CASSTGGGREPYEQYF
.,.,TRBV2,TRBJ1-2,TGTGCCAGCAGTCGACTAAACTATGGCTACACCTTC,CASSRLNYGYTF
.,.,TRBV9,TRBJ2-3,TGTGCCAGCAGCGGACTAGGGGAAGGGAAAGATACGCAGTATTTT,CASSGLGEGKDTQYF
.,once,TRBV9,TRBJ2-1,TGTGCCAGCAGCGCCAGCGGGTACAATGAGCAGTTCTTC,CASSASGYNEQFF
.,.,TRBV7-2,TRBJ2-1,TGTGCCAGCAGCCCCCCCATCAATGAGCAGTTCTTC,CASSPPINEQFF
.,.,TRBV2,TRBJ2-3,TGTGCCAGCAGTCTAGGAGATACGCAGTATTTT,CASSLGDTQYF
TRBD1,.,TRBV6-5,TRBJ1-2,TGTGCCAGCAGGCCCTCCCACCAGACAGGGTCTGGCTACACCTTC,CASRPSHQTGSGYTF
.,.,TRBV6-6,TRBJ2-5,TGTGCCAGCCGCTCGACCGCAGAGACCCAGTACTTC,CASRSTAETQYF
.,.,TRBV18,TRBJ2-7,TGTGCCAGCTCACCAGCCGGGGGTAGGCACGAGCAGTACTTC,CASSPAGGRHEQYF
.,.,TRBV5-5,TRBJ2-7,TGTGCCAGCAGCTTGTTGGCTAGCCTCTCCTACGAGCAGTACTTC,CASSLLASLSYEQYF
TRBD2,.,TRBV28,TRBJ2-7,TGTGCCAGCAGAACTAGCGGGAGGGCCGAGCAGTACTTC,CASRTSGRAEQYF
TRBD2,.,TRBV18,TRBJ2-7,TGTGCCAGCTCGGCGCTAGCGGAGTCCTACGAGCAGTACTTC,CASSALAESYEQYF
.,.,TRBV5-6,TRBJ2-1,TGTGCCAGCAGCGTACAGGGTGGCCCTTACAATGAGCAGTTCTTC,CASSVQGGPYNEQFF
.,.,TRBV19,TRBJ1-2,TGTGCCAGTAGTATTTGGGACACTACTAACTATGGCTACACCTTC,CASSIWDTTNYGYTF
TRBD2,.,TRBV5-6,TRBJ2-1,TGTGCCAGCAGCTTGGGCCCGCCCGCTAGCGGACTCTACAATGAGCAGTTCTTC,CASSLGPPASGLYNEQFF
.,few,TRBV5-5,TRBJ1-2,TGTGCCAGCAGCTTGGACAGGGTTGGGGGCTACACCTTC,CASSLDRVGGYTF